Listed below are T cell receptor beta chains from one sample, sequenced in a study of T cell responses to AZD1222 COVID-19 vaccine. Some clones are missing from TCRdb's copy, which holds only in-frame ones; the method was immunoSEQ multiplex PCR. The data contain around 140,000 clones, over 90% of them singletons. Here the sequenced sample was peripheral blood, taken on day 0 of AZD1222 vaccination. The receptors shown here come from an adult in good health. Each CDR3 is given with its conserved first and last residue. The D gene is left open where the match is weak. Not all rows give a size; the values are once, few, many and, for expanded clones, a class.

clone size: once
V gene: TRBV24-1
J gene: TRBJ1-1
D gene: -
CDR3 DNA: TGTGCCACCAGTGATCGCCCACAATGGGGGGCTGAAGCTTTCTTT
CDR3 protein: CATSDRPQWGAEAFF

clone size: -
V gene: TRBV7-2
J gene: TRBJ1-1
D gene: -
CDR3 DNA: TGTGCCAGCAGCTTAGCCACAGCAGCAGGAGCTTTCTTT
CDR3 protein: CASSLATAAGAFF

clone size: -
V gene: TRBV4-1
J gene: TRBJ2-3
D gene: TRBD2
CDR3 DNA: TGCGCCAGCAGGTCACGGACTAGCGGCACAGATACGCAGTATTTT
CDR3 protein: CASRSRTSGTDTQYF

clone size: -
V gene: TRBV7-6
J gene: TRBJ2-3
D gene: -
CDR3 DNA: TGTGCCAGCATTTTAACGACCGGACCCGGGGCCGACAAAATCACAGATACGCAGTATTTT
CDR3 protein: CASILTTGPGADKITDTQYF

clone size: -
V gene: TRBV4-2
J gene: TRBJ2-3
D gene: TRBD2
CDR3 DNA: TGTGCCAGCAGCCCCGGGACTAGCGACACAGATACGCAGTATTTT
CDR3 protein: CASSPGTSDTDTQYF

clone size: once
V gene: TRBV9
J gene: TRBJ1-3
D gene: TRBD1
CDR3 DNA: TGTGCCAGCAGCGTAGGGGACAGGGGGCTCGGAAACACCATATATTTT
CDR3 protein: CASSVGDRGLGNTIYF

clone size: -
V gene: TRBV4-2
J gene: TRBJ2-5
D gene: TRBD2
CDR3 DNA: TGTGCCAGCAGCCAAGAAACCCAGCGGGAGTTTTTACGTACACAAGAGACCCAGTACTTC
CDR3 protein: CASSQETQREFLRTQETQYF

clone size: -
V gene: TRBV19
J gene: TRBJ1-3
D gene: -
CDR3 DNA: TGTGCCAGTAGTACTAGCGGGCCGTTTGGAAACACCATATATTTT
CDR3 protein: CASSTSGPFGNTIYF

clone size: -
V gene: TRBV24-1
J gene: TRBJ1-4
D gene: -
CDR3 DNA: TGTGCCACCAGTGACCCCCAGAACGGGGCCACTAATGAAAAACTGTTTTTT
CDR3 protein: CATSDPQNGATNEKLFF

clone size: -
V gene: TRBV19
J gene: TRBJ2-1
D gene: TRBD1
CDR3 DNA: TGTGCCAGTAGTATTCTTGGGACAGGGGTCATCAATGAGCAGTTCTTC
CDR3 protein: CASSILGTGVINEQFF

clone size: -
V gene: TRBV5-6
J gene: TRBJ2-1
D gene: -
CDR3 DNA: TGTGCCAGCAGCTTGACCAATGAGCAGTTCTTC
CDR3 protein: CASSLTNEQFF

clone size: -
V gene: TRBV3-1/TRBV3-2
J gene: TRBJ1-1
D gene: TRBD1
CDR3 DNA: TGTGCCAGCAGCCAAGGGACAGGGGGAGGGAACACTGAAGCTTTCTTT
CDR3 protein: CASSQGTGGGNTEAFF

clone size: -
V gene: TRBV18
J gene: TRBJ2-7
D gene: TRBD1
CDR3 DNA: TGTGCCAGCTCGCGACAGGGAATCTACGAGCAGTACTTC
CDR3 protein: CASSRQGIYEQYF

clone size: -
V gene: TRBV19
J gene: TRBJ1-2
D gene: -
CDR3 DNA: TGTGCCAGTAGTATCGTCCGGATGGATGGCTACACCTTC
CDR3 protein: CASSIVRMDGYTF

clone size: -
V gene: TRBV30
J gene: TRBJ1-5
D gene: -
CDR3 DNA: TGTGCCTGGAGTGTACGACATGGCAATCAGCCCCAGCATTTT
CDR3 protein: CAWSVRHGNQPQHF

clone size: -
V gene: TRBV7-2
J gene: TRBJ2-7
D gene: -
CDR3 DNA: TGTGCCAGCAGCTTTGACAGCTACGAGCAGTACTTC
CDR3 protein: CASSFDSYEQYF

clone size: -
V gene: TRBV5-4
J gene: TRBJ1-2
D gene: -
CDR3 DNA: TGTGCCAGCAGCTTAAACCAGGGACTCTATGGCTACACCTTC
CDR3 protein: CASSLNQGLYGYTF